This TCR beta chain was sequenced for a study of blood T cell repertoires in COVID-19. Study-level background: Spain, Italy and the United States supplied samples that represented acute and convalescent COVID-19. T cells, B-cell-depleted T cells, or PBMCs supplied cDNA or gDNA.

Per the original methods: It was from reference gene primer amplification that nucleated cell counts were estimated. Here immunoSEQ multiplex PCR was the method, and the copy in TCRdb shows in-frame clones only, minus some. That table furnishes V, J and clone size, whereas the DNA furnished D and trimming. The sample consists of about 130,000 clones, under 85% of them appearing once. The germline V and J ends were trimmed by 2 bases and 5 bases, with 9 bases remaining between them. There are 13 residues in the CDR3. Germline CDR1 MNHEY, CDR2 SMNVEV (reference sequence). This clonotype was sampled from a woman between 55 and 75 years old with acute or convalescent COVID-19. Sample: peripheral blood. The chain recombines TRBV27 with TRBJ1-1; possibly TRBD1 for D (6 bases). The CDR3 region has the DNA TGTGCCAGCAGTTTACGGACAGTGACTGAAGCTTTCTTT. This encodes CASSLRTVTEAFF.